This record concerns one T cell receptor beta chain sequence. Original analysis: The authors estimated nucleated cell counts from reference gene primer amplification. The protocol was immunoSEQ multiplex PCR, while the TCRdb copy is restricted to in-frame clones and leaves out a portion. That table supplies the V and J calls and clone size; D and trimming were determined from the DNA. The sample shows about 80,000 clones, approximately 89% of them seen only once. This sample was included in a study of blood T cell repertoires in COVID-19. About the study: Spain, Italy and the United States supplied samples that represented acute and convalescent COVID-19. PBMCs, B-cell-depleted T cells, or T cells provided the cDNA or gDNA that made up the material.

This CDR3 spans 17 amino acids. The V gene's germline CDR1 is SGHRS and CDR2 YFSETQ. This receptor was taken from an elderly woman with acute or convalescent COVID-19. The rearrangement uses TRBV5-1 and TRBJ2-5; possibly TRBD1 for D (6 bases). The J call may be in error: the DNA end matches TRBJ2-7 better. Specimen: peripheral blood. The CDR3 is CASSLGRRQGPSYEQYF. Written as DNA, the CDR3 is TGCGCCAGCAGCTTGGGGCGGAGGCAGGGGCCCTCCTACGAGCAGTACTTC.